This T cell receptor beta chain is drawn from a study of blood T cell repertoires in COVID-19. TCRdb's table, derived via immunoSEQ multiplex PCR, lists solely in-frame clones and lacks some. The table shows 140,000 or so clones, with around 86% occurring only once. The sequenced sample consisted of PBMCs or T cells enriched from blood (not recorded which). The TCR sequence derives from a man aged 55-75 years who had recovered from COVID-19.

The CDR3 DNA is TGTGCCAGCAGCTTAGGTCCTGGGGGCCTCCAAGAGACCCAGTACTTC. Translation gives CASSLGPGGLQETQYF. The chain recombines TRBV13 with TRBJ2-5, with D perhaps matching TRBD1 (6 bases). Trimming removed 0 bases at V and 1 base at J, with 12 bases between. CDR3 length: 16 amino acids. In germline, CDR1 is PRHDT, CDR2 FYEKMQ (reference sequence). The whole variable domain, remainder taken from reference TRBV13 and TRBJ2-5, is AAGVIQSPRHLIKEKRETATLKCYPIPRHDTVYWYQQGPGQDPQFLISFYEKMQSDKGSIPDRFSAQQFSDYHSELNMSSLELGDSALYFCASSLGPGGLQETQYFGPGTRLLVL.